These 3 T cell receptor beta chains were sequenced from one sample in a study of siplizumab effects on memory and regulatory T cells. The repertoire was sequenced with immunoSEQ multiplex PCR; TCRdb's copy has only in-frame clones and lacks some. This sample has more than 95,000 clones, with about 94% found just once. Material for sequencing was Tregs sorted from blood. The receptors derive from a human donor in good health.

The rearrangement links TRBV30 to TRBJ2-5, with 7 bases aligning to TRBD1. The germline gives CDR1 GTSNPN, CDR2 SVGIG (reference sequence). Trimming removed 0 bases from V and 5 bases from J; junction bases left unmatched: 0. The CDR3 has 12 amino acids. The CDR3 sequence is CAWSVQGETQYF. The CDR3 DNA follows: TGTGCCTGGAGTGTACAGGGGGAGACCCAGTACTTC.

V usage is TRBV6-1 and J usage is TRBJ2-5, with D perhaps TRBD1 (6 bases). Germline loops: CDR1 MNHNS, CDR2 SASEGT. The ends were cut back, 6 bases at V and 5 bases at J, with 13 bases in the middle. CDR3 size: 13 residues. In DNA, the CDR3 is TGTGCCAGCAGGCTACCAGGGGCGGAGACCCAGTACTTC. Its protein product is CASRLPGAETQYF.

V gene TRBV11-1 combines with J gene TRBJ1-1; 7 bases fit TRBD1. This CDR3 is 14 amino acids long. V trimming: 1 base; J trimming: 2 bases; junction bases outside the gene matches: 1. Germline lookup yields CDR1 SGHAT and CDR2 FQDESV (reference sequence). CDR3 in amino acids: CASSLDRGNTEAFF. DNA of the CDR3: TGTGCCAGCAGCTTAGACAGGGGAAACACTGAAGCTTTCTTT.